A single sample is the source of the 5 T cell receptor beta chains below, sequenced in a study of tumor-infiltrating lymphocytes in primary liver carcinoma. The template, about 500 ng total RNA, yielded TCR beta cDNA made with a constant-region primer. Three rounds of nested multiplex PCR with slightly modified ARM-PCR produced TCR beta libraries. Amplification in the first two PCR rounds was performed using TRBV1-TRBV30 forward primers and a C-beta reverse primer for approximately 10 cycles each. TCRdb reprocessed the multiplex PCR reads with MiXCR, giving one entry per CDR3 protein. The sample includes 75,000 to 90,000 distinct CDR3 sequences, 55% to 85% seen only once; the top ten take 15% to 20%. Bulk tissue was left unsorted, and RNA and DNA were co-extracted from about 19-30 mg of it. Sequenced sample: liver tumor tissue from sampling region 1. Subset of the sample: tumor region T1, superior pole. Every receptor here comes from a man in his forties with primary liver carcinoma and hepatitis B virus infection.

In the case of this clonotype: Mismatch with germline at one junction end may stem from a read error. This chain joins TRBV7-9 and TRBJ2-6; no reliable D call. Germline V gives CDR1 SEHNR, CDR2 FQNEAQ (reference sequence). The CDR3 spans 17 residues. DNA for the CDR3: TGTGCCAGCAGCTTAGACAGTTCTAGTTCTGGGCCCAACGTCCTGACTTTC. Residues: CASSLDSSSSGPNVLTF.

Worth noting for this clonotype: Relative to the germline gene, one junction end is altered; a read error may explain this. This rearrangement joins TRBV2 to TRBJ2-5; possibly TRBD1 for D (6 bases). This CDR3 has 12 amino acids. Germline V CDR1 and CDR2: SNHLY, FYNNEI. The CDR3 sequence: CVSDRFQETQYF. Written as DNA, the CDR3 is TGTGTCAGCGACAGGTTCCAAGAGACCCAGTACTTC.

On this clonotype itself: One end of the junction fails to match germline, which may point to a read error. The rearrangement uses TRBV6-5 and TRBJ2-7, with 10 bases that match TRBD1. The CDR3 spans 15 residues. Germline CDR1 reads MNHEY; CDR2 reads SVGAGI. The CDR3 DNA reads TGTGCCAGCAGTTACGCCTCAGATGGGACAGGGGAGCGGTACTTC. Protein sequence: CASSYASDGTGERYF.

The rearrangement joins TRBV6-1 to TRBJ2-2, with a tentative D call TRBD2 (7 bases). Germline lookup yields CDR1 MNHNS and CDR2 SASEGT. Trimming removed 1 base from V and 7 bases from J, with 10 bases in between. This CDR3 is 14 amino acids long. The CDR3 is CASSEGEGVGELFF. CDR3 nucleotide sequence: TGTGCCAGCAGTGAAGGGGAGGGGGTCGGGGAGCTGTTTTTT.

Note on this clonotype: One junction end disagrees with the germline gene, perhaps due to a read error. The chain employs TRBV6-1 and TRBJ2-3; 7 bases fit TRBD2. The CDR3 totals 14 residues. Germline lookup yields CDR1 MNHNS and CDR2 SASEGT. The CDR3 sequence is CASRRGGSADTQYF. The CDR3 nucleotides are TGTGCCAGCAGGAGGGGCGGGAGCGCAGATACGCAATATTTT.